Listed below are T cell receptor beta chains from one sample, sequenced in a study of vaccination and CD4 T cells after COVID-19. What these receptors recognize is not known. TCRdb reanalysed the PCR reads using MiXCR and keeps one entry per CDR3 protein. The profile shows 15,000 to 20,000 distinct CDR3 sequences, less than 50% of them singletons. This material consisted of CD4+ T cells from blood, cultured in vitro, taken before SARS-CoV-2 vaccination. Receptors originate from a human donor who had recovered from COVID-19. The CDR3 runs from the conserved cysteine through the conserved F or W. A D gene is named only where the DNA matches it firmly. A clone size is listed for some rows: how often the clone was seen (once, few, many), or a class if it is expanded.

abundance | j_gene | v_gene | d_gene | CDR3nt | CDR3aa
- | TRBJ2-3 | TRBV6-2/TRBV6-3 | - | TGTGCCAGCACCCAGAGTTCAGATACGCAGTATTTT | CASTQSSDTQYF
- | TRBJ1-1 | TRBV5-1 | TRBD1 | TGCGCCAGCAGCTCGGGGACAGGGCAAATGAACACTGAAGCTTTCTTT | CASSSGTGQMNTEAFF
few | TRBJ1-1 | TRBV10-3 | - | TGTGCCATCAGTCCCGGGGGCTGGGAAGCTTTCTTT | CAISPGGWEAFF
- | TRBJ1-6 | TRBV2 | TRBD1 | TGTGCCAGTTTGGACAGGGAGAATTCACCCCTCCACTTT | CASLDRENSPLHF
- | TRBJ1-2 | TRBV30 | - | TGTGCCTGGAAGCTCACAGGGTTTGGCTACACCTTC | CAWKLTGFGYTF
- | TRBJ2-7 | TRBV12-3/TRBV12-4 | TRBD2 | TGTGCCAGCAGCCCCTACCAGCTGGCGGGGGCCTACGAGCAGTACTTC | CASSPYQLAGAYEQYF
- | TRBJ1-4 | TRBV20-1 | - | TGCAGTGCCCCCAATCCGACTAATGAAAAACTGTTTTTT | CSAPNPTNEKLFF
- | TRBJ1-6 | TRBV10-3 | TRBD1 | TGTGCCATCAGCTCAGGGGGGGATTCACCCCTCCACTTT | CAISSGGDSPLHF
- | TRBJ2-7 | TRBV9 | - | TGTGCCAGCAGCGTAATCAGTTGGGGTCCGACCTCCTACGAGCAGTACTTC | CASSVISWGPTSYEQYF
once | TRBJ2-7 | TRBV11-2 | - | TGTGCCAGCAGTCACGTGGGCGGAGGAGGAGGCGAGCAGTACTTC | CASSHVGGGGGEQYF
- | TRBJ2-3 | TRBV6-2/TRBV6-3 | - | TGTGCCAGCAGTTACGTGGGCTCCTACACAGATACGCAGTATTTT | CASSYVGSYTDTQYF
- | TRBJ1-4 | TRBV15 | - | TGTGCCACCAGGAGAGGGACGGATGAAAAACTGTTTTTT | CATRRGTDEKLFF
- | TRBJ1-2 | TRBV9 | - | TGTGCCAGCAGCGTTAGGCCCTCAGGAGGGATGGGCGGCTACACCTTC | CASSVRPSGGMGGYTF
- | TRBJ2-3 | TRBV7-3 | TRBD2 | TGTGCCGCGGGGACTAGCGGGAGTGTCACAGATACGCAGTATTTT | CAAGTSGSVTDTQYF
- | TRBJ2-2 | TRBV6-1 | - | TGTGCCAGCAAATCGAACAGGGCGAACACCGGGGAGCTGTTTTTT | CASKSNRANTGELFF
once | TRBJ1-2 | TRBV9 | TRBD1 | TGTGCCAGCAGCACTCCGACAGGGTCCACCTATGGCTACACCTTC | CASSTPTGSTYGYTF
- | TRBJ1-1 | TRBV5-4 | - | TGTGCCAGCACCCCTGGGAGGGTGAACACTGAAGCTTTCTTT | CASTPGRVNTEAFF
few | TRBJ1-1 | TRBV5-4 | - | TGTGCCAGCAGCCCCGGAGGCAGGGCGAACACTGAAGCTTTCTTT | CASSPGGRANTEAFF
few | TRBJ1-5 | TRBV6-5 | - | TGTGCCAGCAGTTACTCGCCGGGGGATTCTCAGCCCCAGCATTTT | CASSYSPGDSQPQHF
few | TRBJ1-6 | TRBV24-1 | - | TGTGCCACCCCGAGGGGGTTAAGTTCACCCCTCCACTTT | CATPRGLSSPLHF
few | TRBJ1-6 | TRBV28 | - | TGTGCCAGCAGTTCGCCCCTGGGGGCCCTTTTTTCACCCCTCCACTTT | CASSSPLGALFSPLHF
- | TRBJ2-1 | TRBV7-9 | TRBD2 | TGTGCCAGCAGCGTACTAGCGGGAGTTTATAATGAGCAGTTCTTC | CASSVLAGVYNEQFF
- | TRBJ2-4 | TRBV18 | - | TGTGCCAGCTCACCAGAGCCTAGCCACCAAAACATTCAGTACTTC | CASSPEPSHQNIQYF
- | TRBJ2-7 | TRBV5-6 | - | TGTGCCAGCAGCCCGTCCGGGACCTACGAGCAGTACTTC | CASSPSGTYEQYF
few | TRBJ1-5 | TRBV28 | TRBD1 | TGTGCCAGCAGTTTATGGAAGACAGGGGGAGGCAATCAGCCCCAGCATTTT | CASSLWKTGGGNQPQHF
- | TRBJ1-5 | TRBV2 | TRBD1 | TGTGCCAGCAGTCGGGACAGGGGTGACAATCAGCCCCAGCATTTT | CASSRDRGDNQPQHF
few | TRBJ1-6 | TRBV27 | TRBD1 | TGTGCCAGCAGTTTTGTGCAGGGGGCAGGGTCACCCCTCCACTTT | CASSFVQGAGSPLHF
- | TRBJ2-5 | TRBV5-4 | - | TGTGCCAGCAGCTCCCCCAGCGGGCCGGCCCAGTACTTC | CASSSPSGPAQYF
- | TRBJ2-7 | TRBV6-2/TRBV6-3 | TRBD1 | TGTGCCAGCACCTACACAGGGGGCTCCTACGAGCAGTACTTC | CASTYTGGSYEQYF
- | TRBJ2-7 | TRBV15 | - | TGTGCCACCAGCAGAGGCGGCCAGGCCTACGAGCAGTACTTC | CATSRGGQAYEQYF
- | TRBJ2-5 | TRBV6-5 | - | TGTGCCAGCAGTTGGGGCGGGGAATCGGAGACCCAGTACTTC | CASSWGGESETQYF
few | TRBJ2-1 | TRBV24-1 | TRBD2 | TGTGCCACCAGTGATGTCGGACTAGCGGGAGCCGGGAATGAGCAGTTCTTC | CATSDVGLAGAGNEQFF
few | TRBJ2-3 | TRBV20-1 | TRBD2 | TGCAGTGCAGGGACTAGCGGGGGGTCCACAGATACGCAGTATTTT | CSAGTSGGSTDTQYF
- | TRBJ2-1 | TRBV7-2 | TRBD2 | TGTGCCAGCAGCTCGCGGACTAGCGGGGGGCATGAGCAGTTCTTC | CASSSRTSGGHEQFF
- | TRBJ1-5 | TRBV18 | TRBD1 | TGTGCCAGCTCACCGGGGACAGGGTACAATCAGCCCCAGCATTTT | CASSPGTGYNQPQHF
once | TRBJ2-1 | TRBV15 | - | TGTGCCACCAGCAGAGATGGTCCTATACGGACTCTAACTGACAATGAGCAGTTCTTC | CATSRDGPIRTLTDNEQFF
few | TRBJ1-6 | TRBV7-2 | - | TGTGCCAGCAGCTTAGAAGGGTCAGGCGTCCCCCTCCACTTT | CASSLEGSGVPLHF
- | TRBJ1-5 | TRBV28 | - | TGTGCCAGCAGCCGTCCCCAACTTGGTAATAATCAGCCCCAGCATTTT | CASSRPQLGNNQPQHF
- | TRBJ2-7 | TRBV28 | TRBD1 | TGTGCCAGCAGCACTGGACAGGGTTATTCCTACGAGCAGTACTTC | CASSTGQGYSYEQYF
- | TRBJ1-5 | TRBV4-3 | - | TGCGCCAGCAGCCAAGAAAGGGTTACGCAGCCCCAGCATTTT | CASSQERVTQPQHF
- | TRBJ2-6 | TRBV4-3 | - | TGCGCCAGCAGCCAAGATTCGGTTAGGGGGGCCAACGTCCTGACTTTC | CASSQDSVRGANVLTF